The 6 T cell receptor delta chains listed next were all sequenced from one sample in a study of γδ T cells in repeated Plasmodium falciparum infection. Vgamma9/Vdelta2+ and Vdelta2-negative gammadelta T cells were flow-sorted from PBMC for bulk sequencing. TCRdb reapplied CATT to the multiplex PCR reads. Seen here are under 65,000 delta-chain clones, approximately 1.7% observed once, and the top ten hold approximately 16%. The specimen sequenced was gamma-delta T cells from blood. The receptors shown here come from a pool of human donors (malaria-infected and uninfected, not separated).

With regard to this clone: A far bigger clonotype differs at one base, so this is likely a read error. Other DNA sequences from this sample encode an identical CDR3 as well. V and J are TRDV1 and TRDJ2, with 7 nucleotides matching TRDD3. The J gene, missing from TCRdb, was assigned here through DNA to germline matching. Germline CDR1 reads TSWWSYY; CDR2 reads QGS. The CDR3 has 20 residues. V was clipped by 6 bases and J by 7 bases; unmatched bases: 26. CDR3 sequence (DNA): TGTGCTCTTGGAGAGGTCACTATGACTGGGGATCCCGGTGGTGGAGCACAACTCTTCTTT. Protein sequence: CALGEVTMTGDPGGGAQLFF.

This clone was observed a few times. Given a far larger clone just one base away, this is likely a sequencing read error. Within the sample, other DNA sequences also encode this same CDR3. The V gene call reads TRDV1; no J gene was called; TRDD3, as called in the table, went unchecked against the DNA. This CDR3 comprises 19 residues. Germline V gives CDR1 TSWWSYY, CDR2 QGS. The CDR3 DNA reads TGTGCTCTTGGGGAACCGCGGGGATACCCGACGAGGTACACCGATAAGCTCATCTTT. Its translation: CALGEPRGYPTRYTDKLIF.

There are many counts of this clone. The TCRdb record carries a much larger clone's protein, which differs from this DNA's translation at residue 3; a read error is the likely cause, and the protein listed here is the DNA translation. The chain uses TRDV2 and TRDJ1, with 7 bases matching TRDD3. The CDR3 length is 18 residues. Germline V gene sequence: CDR1 GEAIGNYY, CDR2 EKD. The chain's CDR3 is CARDTLGLLGTHTDKLIF. CDR3 coding DNA: TGTGCCCGTGACACCCTGGGTTTACTGGGGACGCACACCGATAAACTCATCTTT.

This clone was seen more than once but under ten times. A far larger clone is just one base off, so this is likely a read error. This specimen includes other DNA sequences encoding the same CDR3. The rearrangement uses TRDV1 and TRDJ1, with 11 bases that match TRDD3. Germline V lookup: CDR1 TSWWSYY, CDR2 QGS. CDR3 length equals 25 residues. CDR3 loop: CALGELGPYSIYWGIFRSYTDKLIF. The CDR3 DNA is TGTGCTCTTGGGGAACTCGGGCCCTACTCCATTTACTGGGGGATATTTAGATCGTACACCGACAAACTCATCTTT.

This clone qualifies as medium-sized. The sample carries other DNA sequences with the same CDR3. The gene calls are TRDV2 and TRDJ3, with TRDD3 matching 13 bases. With V trimmed by 5 bases and J by 1 base, 13 bases remained unmatched. The germline V gene encodes CDR1 GEAIGNYY and CDR2 EKD. This CDR3 has 21 residues. CDR3 sequence (DNA): TGTGCCTGTGCCGCTACTGGGGGATACGCTCGGAGTTCCTGGGACACCCGACAGATGTTTTTC. It encodes CACAATGGYARSSWDTRQMFF.

About this clone: TCRdb lists the protein of a much larger clone for this DNA, which differs at residue 11, so this is likely a read error; the protein given here is translated from the DNA itself. V gene TRDV1 combines with J gene TRDJ1; a possible D gene is TRDD3 (5 bases). As TCRdb names no J gene, one was assigned here on the basis of a DNA match to germline. Looked up from germline, CDR1 is TSWWSYY and CDR2 is QGS. The CDR3 is 19 residues long. The CDR3 is CAIGELPEPGPGYTDKLIF. In DNA form, the CDR3 reads TGTGCTATTGGGGAACTACCCGAACCGGGGCCCGGGTACACCGATAAACTCATCTTT.